These T cell receptor beta chains were read from a single sample in a study of blood T cell repertoires in COVID-19. Only in-frame clones appear in the TCRdb table, and some are missing; sequencing was by immunoSEQ multiplex PCR. The sample has approximately 450,000 clones, nearly 90% seen once. The sequenced material came from PBMCs or T cells enriched from blood (not recorded which). The receptors come from a young woman with acute COVID-19. CDR3s include the opening cysteine and the closing phenylalanine or tryptophan. The D gene is left open where the match is weak. Size is stated for part of the rows, as once, few or many counts, or as a class when the clone is expanded.

clone size	V gene	J gene	D gene	CDR3 DNA	CDR3 protein
once	TRBV29-1	TRBJ1-2	-	TGCAGCGTTGAAGCTCCGTATGGCTACACCTTC	CSVEAPYGYTF
-	TRBV12-3/TRBV12-4	TRBJ1-6	-	TGTGCCAGCAGTTCACTATTAAATTCACCCCTCCACTTT	CASSSLLNSPLHF
-	TRBV2	TRBJ1-2	TRBD1	TGTGCCAGCAGCCTGTTCCGGGACAGGGGGCTAAATGGCTACACCTTC	CASSLFRDRGLNGYTF
-	TRBV27	TRBJ2-3	-	TGTGCCAGCAGTTTCCCTCCTTCTTATACGCAGTATTTT	CASSFPPSYTQYF
-	TRBV19	TRBJ1-3	-	TGTGCCAGTAGTAATACCCTGGGGGGCTCTGGAAACACCATATATTTT	CASSNTLGGSGNTIYF
-	TRBV5-6	TRBJ1-1	TRBD1	TGTGCCAGCAGCTTGCCTGGGACAGGGTACACTGAAGCTTTCTTT	CASSLPGTGYTEAFF
-	TRBV9	TRBJ1-5	-	TGTGCCAGCAGCTTCCGGGACACCCTTGGGCCCCAGCATTTT	CASSFRDTLGPQHF
-	TRBV5-6	TRBJ1-5	TRBD1	TGTGCCAGCAGCTCGACAGGGGGCGGGCAGCCCCAGCATTTT	CASSSTGGGQPQHF
-	TRBV3-1/TRBV3-2	TRBJ2-5	TRBD2	TGTGCCAGCAGCCAACCGCGACTAGCGGGGCAAGAGACCCAGTACTTC	CASSQPRLAGQETQYF
once	TRBV29-1	TRBJ1-1	TRBD1	TGCAGCGTCTTGGGACAGGCGAACACTGAAGCTTTCTTT	CSVLGQANTEAFF
once	TRBV7-9	TRBJ1-1	-	TGTGCCAGCAGCTTAGGTCCAGTAGCGAACACTGAAGCTTTCTTT	CASSLGPVANTEAFF
-	TRBV4-1	TRBJ2-1	TRBD2	TGCGCCAGCAGCCAAGACCGGACTAGCCACTACAATGAGCAGTTCTTC	CASSQDRTSHYNEQFF
-	TRBV5-1	TRBJ1-2	-	TGCGCCAGCAGCTTGGAGACACCGGCCGGCTACACCTTC	CASSLETPAGYTF
-	TRBV11-3	TRBJ1-4	-	TGTGCCAGCAGTTTACAGGGTGTACGACGGAAAAATGAAAAACTGTTTTTT	CASSLQGVRRKNEKLFF
-	TRBV2	TRBJ2-7	-	TGTGCCAGCAGGGGTTGGACAAAGCAGTACTTC	CASRGWTKQYF
-	TRBV15	TRBJ1-1	TRBD1	TGTGCCACCGCAGACAGGGTAAGGTCTGAAGCTTTCTTT	CATADRVRSEAFF
-	TRBV29-1	TRBJ1-3	-	TGCAGCGTTGAGTGGGAGGCCCGCGGGAGAAACACCATATATTTT	CSVEWEARGRNTIYF
once	TRBV10-1	TRBJ2-1	TRBD2	TGCGCCAGCAGTCCGGGACTAGCGGGAGTCAATGAGCAGTTCTTC	CASSPGLAGVNEQFF
-	TRBV7-9	TRBJ2-1	TRBD2	TGTGCCAGCAGCCCGACAAGCGGGGGGTCTGCCAATGAGCAGTTCTTC	CASSPTSGGSANEQFF
-	TRBV7-9	TRBJ1-6	-	TGTGCCAGCAGCGGTAACAGGGCGCCGGATTCACCCCTCCACTTT	CASSGNRAPDSPLHF
-	TRBV7-2	TRBJ1-5	-	TGTGCCAGCAGCTTAACTCGGGGAGTTGGGCAGCCCCAGCATTTT	CASSLTRGVGQPQHF
few	TRBV3-1/TRBV3-2	TRBJ1-3	-	TGTGCCAGCAGCCATAACTCTGGAAACACCATATATTTT	CASSHNSGNTIYF
once	TRBV18	TRBJ1-3	TRBD1	TGTGCCAGCTCTCATGGGACAGACTCTGGAAACACCATATATTTT	CASSHGTDSGNTIYF
-	TRBV20-1	TRBJ1-5	-	TGCAGTGCTAGTAGGGACTTACTCAATCAGCCCCAGCATTTT	CSASRDLLNQPQHF
-	TRBV3-1/TRBV3-2	TRBJ1-4	-	TGTGCCAGCAGCCGGACTGATGCTAATGAAAAACTGTTTTTT	CASSRTDANEKLFF
few	TRBV14	TRBJ2-7	-	TGTGCCAGCAGCCAAGAAACTCCCGGGTCCGAGCAGTACTTC	CASSQETPGSEQYF
-	TRBV30	TRBJ1-1	-	TGTGCCTGGAGGTCCTTAGCCGAGGACACTGAAGCTTTCTTT	CAWRSLAEDTEAFF
few	TRBV3-1/TRBV3-2	TRBJ2-1	TRBD1	TGTGCCAGCAGCCACTTGGGACAGGGTTCCTACAATGAGCAGTTCTTC	CASSHLGQGSYNEQFF
-	TRBV13	TRBJ2-2	-	TGTGCCAGCAGCTTAGCCTCGCATAGCACCGGGGAGCTGTTTTTT	CASSLASHSTGELFF
once	TRBV19	TRBJ2-3	-	TGTGCCAGTAGTCTAATAAGGGGTAGAGATACGCAGTATTTT	CASSLIRGRDTQYF
-	TRBV24-1	TRBJ1-1	TRBD1	TGTGCCACCAGTTCGGACAGGTCTGAAGCTTTCTTT	CATSSDRSEAFF
-	TRBV6-1	TRBJ2-7	-	TGTGCCAGCGGCGGCAGCAGATACGAGCAGTACTTC	CASGGSRYEQYF
once	TRBV9	TRBJ2-3	TRBD1	TGTGCCAGTACCGGGACAGGGGATTATCCAGATACGCAGTATTTT	CASTGTGDYPDTQYF
-	TRBV5-1	TRBJ1-6	TRBD1	TGCGCCAGCAGCTCCCGGCAGGGGGCTTCTTCACCCCTCCACTTT	CASSSRQGASSPLHF
once	TRBV7-9	TRBJ2-4	-	TGTGCCAGCAGCTTAGCCCCAATAGGACAGCCCCTAGCCAAAAACATTCAGTACTTC	CASSLAPIGQPLAKNIQYF
-	TRBV9	TRBJ1-2	-	TGTGCCAGCAGCCCGAGTGACAGCTATGGCTACACCTTC	CASSPSDSYGYTF
-	TRBV13	TRBJ2-3	-	TGTGCCAGCAGCTTAGCTGGAGATTCAGATACGCAGTATTTT	CASSLAGDSDTQYF
-	TRBV7-8	TRBJ1-1	-	TGTGCCAGCAGCTTCGGTGGCGGTAGGACTGAAGCTTTCTTT	CASSFGGGRTEAFF
-	TRBV5-1	TRBJ2-7	-	TGCGCCAGCAGCTTGACAGGTTCCTCTTACGAGCAGTACTTC	CASSLTGSSYEQYF
once	TRBV27	TRBJ1-1	-	TGTGCCAGCAGTTTCAAACTCGCTGAAGCTTTCTTT	CASSFKLAEAFF
-	TRBV9	TRBJ1-2	-	TGTGCCAGCAGCGTAGACCCGACACCCTATGGCTACACCTTC	CASSVDPTPYGYTF
-	TRBV2	TRBJ1-1	-	TGTGCCAGCACTCTCCTCCGGGGAGCTTTCTTT	CASTLLRGAFF
-	TRBV4-3	TRBJ1-2	-	TGCGCCAGCAGCCAAGATCTAGACACGGGGGGCTACACCTTC	CASSQDLDTGGYTF
-	TRBV5-1	TRBJ1-3	-	TGCGCCAGCAGCTTGGCGGACAGCTCCAACTCTGGAAACACCATATATTTT	CASSLADSSNSGNTIYF
-	TRBV2	TRBJ1-2	-	TGTGCCAGCAGTGAACGTACAGCTTATGGCTACACCTTC	CASSERTAYGYTF
-	TRBV3-1/TRBV3-2	TRBJ1-1	-	TGTGCCAGCAGCCAAGGCGGGATGAACACTGAAGCTTTCTTT	CASSQGGMNTEAFF
-	TRBV5-6	TRBJ2-1	TRBD2	TGTGCCAGCAGCTTGGGTTATAGCGGGGGGTTCGATGAGCAGTTCTTC	CASSLGYSGGFDEQFF
few	TRBV7-2	TRBJ2-7	TRBD2	TGTGCCAGCAACTCCGGGACTAGCGGGAGGTCGCAGTACTTC	CASNSGTSGRSQYF
-	TRBV3-1/TRBV3-2	TRBJ2-2	TRBD1	TGTGCCAGCAGCTGGGACAGGACTGGTTTAGCGGTGAAACCCGAAGGGGGGGAGCTGTTTTTT	CASSWDRTGLAVKPEGGELFF
few	TRBV30	TRBJ1-4	-	TGTGCCTGGAGCTCGGTGGGGCGTAATGAAAAACTGTTTTTT	CAWSSVGRNEKLFF
-	TRBV4-1	TRBJ2-1	-	TGCGCCAGCAGCCAAGACCCCCAGAGTGGAGGTGAGCAGTTCTTC	CASSQDPQSGGEQFF
-	TRBV3-1/TRBV3-2	TRBJ2-7	TRBD2	TGTGCCAGCAGAAAACAAGCGGGAGGGATCTACGAGCAGTACTTC	CASRKQAGGIYEQYF
-	TRBV9	TRBJ1-5	-	TGTGCCAGCAGCCCACATCCGAACGAAAATCAGCCCCAGCATTTT	CASSPHPNENQPQHF
-	TRBV7-9	TRBJ1-5	-	TGTGCCAGCAGCAATTCCCAGGCGCAGCCCCAGCATTTT	CASSNSQAQPQHF